This T cell receptor beta chain was identified in a study of T cells in Graves' hyperthyroidism and ophthalmopathy. Hyperthyroidism was newly diagnosed in patients aged 18 to 65 (duration under 2 months). This clonotype was counted only a few times. The CDR3 is 16 amino acids. Per germline, CDR1 SGHTA and CDR2 FQGNSA. V was clipped by 4 bases and J by 6 bases; unmatched bases: 10. The source material, RNA transcripts, was used to amplify TCR beta CDR3 regions. The HTBI primer set served for first-round RT-PCR of the TCR CDR3. TCRdb used MiXCR to reprocess the multiplex PCR reads, holding one entry per CDR3 protein. Of about 580,000 distinct CDR3 sequences in the sample, about half were seen once.

V and J are TRBV7-2 and TRBJ2-2, with 8 bases fitting TRBD1. The TCR originated in a woman aged 18-29 years with Graves' hyperthyroidism. Sequencing was carried out using peripheral blood or thyroid tissue (not recorded which). CDR3 loop: CASSSPPRGRSGELFF. The CDR3 DNA sequence: TGTGCCAGCAGCTCCCCACCCAGGGGGCGGTCCGGGGAGCTGTTTTTT.